This T cell receptor beta chain was sequenced in a study of cytomegalovirus exposure and HLA in healthy donors. Study-wide results and caveats: Through in vitro validation, three CMV-associated chains were shown to be specific for CMV antigens.

PCR used 60 Vbeta primers and 13 Jbeta primers. Original processing methods: About 10 million of around 85 million unique TCR beta chains were shared, per a later count. Some clones are missing from TCRdb's copy, which holds only in-frame ones; the method was immunoSEQ multiplex PCR. The V and J calls and clone size were taken over from that table, and D and trimming were inferred from the DNA. The table has some 160,000 clones, over 55% seen once; the top ten hold less than 2.5%. A word on this clone: As yet, its antigen is unknown.

The sequencing sample was made of PBMCs. The source is a man aged 40-50 years in good health and CMV-seronegative.

Written as DNA, the CDR3 is TGTGCCACCAGCAGAGATCGCGGAGGGCCAGGTGGCTACACCTTC. Translating it yields CATSRDRGGPGGYTF. This chain links TRBV15 with TRBJ1-2; D uncertain. The CDR3 extends over 15 amino acids. The V and J ends lost 0 bases and 7 bases respectively, with 15 bases between them. Germline CDR1 reads LNHNV; CDR2 reads YYDKDF (reference sequence). Full variable domain (outside the CDR3, taken from reference TRBV15 and TRBJ1-2): DAMVIQNPRYQVTQFGKPVTLSCSQTLNHNVMYWYQQKSSQAPKLLFHYYDKDFNNEADTPDNFQSRRPNTSFCFLDIRSPGLGDTAMYLCATSRDRGGPGGYTFGSGTRLTVV.